Shown below are 10 T cell receptor beta chains from a single sample sequenced in a study of blood T cell repertoires in COVID-19. Sequencing was performed with immunoSEQ multiplex PCR; in TCRdb, only in-frame clones are kept and a portion is missing. Of about 150,000 clones listed, 70% to 90% are singletons. Input material: peripheral blood. The receptors derive from a woman in her fifties or sixties with COVID-19, enrolled during active disease.

The rearrangement joins TRBV5-6 to TRBJ2-7; D may be TRBD1 (8 bases). Trimming took off 4 bases at V and 7 bases at J, with 21 bases between the two ends. Germline V gene data show CDR1 as SGHDT and CDR2 as YYEEEE. This CDR3 region has 15 residues. CDR3 residues: CASSRRTGRVGEQYV. For the CDR3, the DNA is TGTGCCAGCAGCCGACGGACAGGGAGGGTTGGGGAGCAGTACGTC.

The V call is TRBV11-2, the J call TRBJ1-2; D not resolved. The V and J ends lost 0 bases and 5 bases respectively, with 7 bases between them. Germline V gene data show CDR1 as SGHAT and CDR2 as FQNNGV. The CDR3 is 13 residues long. The CDR3 DNA sequence: TGTGCCAGCAGCTTAGACAATCGGTATGGCTACACCTTC. It is translated as CASSLDNRYGYTF.

V is TRBV19 and J is TRBJ2-3, with D unresolved. Between the trimmed V and J ends, which lost 2 bases and 1 base, there was a span of 4 bases. CDR1 is LNHDA and CDR2 is SQIVND in the germline V gene (reference sequence). There are 13 residues in the CDR3. The CDR3 region is CASSILRTDTQYF. The CDR3 nucleotides are TGTGCCAGTAGTATACTACGCACAGATACGCAGTATTTT.

This clone occurred once. The chain joins TRBV10-1 to TRBJ2-1; D possibly corresponds to TRBD2 (6 bases). CDR3 length: 14 amino acids. The ends were cut back, 0 bases at V and 6 bases at J, with 9 bases in the middle. Germline V gives CDR1 WNHNN, CDR2 SYGVQD (reference sequence). The CDR3 spells CASSESGTLNEQFF. The CDR3 DNA is TGCGCCAGCAGTGAGTCTGGGACTCTCAATGAGCAGTTCTTC.

A single count supports this clone. V is TRBV10-1 and J is TRBJ2-3; no reliable D call. Trimming removed 3 bases at V and 2 bases at J, with 6 bases between. Germline loops: CDR1 WNHNN, CDR2 SYGVQD (reference sequence). The CDR3 sequence is 13 residues long. This CDR3 is CASSDYPTDTQYF. The CDR3 coding sequence is TGCGCCAGCAGTGACTATCCCACAGATACGCAGTATTTT.

The genes are TRBV19 and TRBJ1-5; perhaps TRBD1 as D (6 bases). Germline loops: CDR1 LNHDA, CDR2 SQIVND (reference sequence). The V end was cut by 5 bases, the J end by 0 bases, with 8 bases between. The CDR3 runs 14 residues. In nucleotides, the CDR3 is TGTGCCAGTAGTGAAGGGGGTAGCAATCAGCCCCAGCATTTT. Its protein is CASSEGGSNQPQHF.

A few counts support this clone. The V call is TRBV11-2, the J call TRBJ1-6; a possible D gene is TRBD1 (5 bases). Germline loops: CDR1 SGHAT, CDR2 FQNNGV. This CDR3 comprises 15 residues. Trimming removed 2 bases from V and 8 bases from J, with 13 bases in between. DNA of the CDR3: TGTGCCAGCAGCTTATTCGCGGGGGGAGATTCACCCCTCCACTTT. This encodes CASSLFAGGDSPLHF.

V and J are TRBV6-5 and TRBJ1-5; 8 nucleotides line up with TRBD1. V was clipped by 8 bases and J by 3 bases; unmatched bases: 6. In germline, CDR1 is MNHEY, CDR2 SVGAGI. The length of the CDR3 is 14 residues. CDR3 residues: CASLTGGFNQPQHF. Written as DNA, the CDR3 is TGTGCCAGCCTAACAGGGGGTTTCAATCAGCCCCAGCATTTT.

The chain has TRBV5-4 and TRBJ2-5; 8 nucleotides align to TRBD2. This CDR3 spans 14 amino acids. The V segment lost 4 bases and the J segment 3 bases; nucleotides outside the gene matches: 5. Per germline, CDR1 SGHNT and CDR2 YYREEE (reference sequence). The CDR3 DNA follows: TGTGCCAGCAGCCTCCGAGCGGGAGAAGAGACCCAGTACTTC. As protein: CASSLRAGEETQYF.

The gene calls are TRBV5-1 and TRBJ2-3; 10 bases fit TRBD2. V shed 1 base and J 4 bases; nucleotides not matched to a gene: 6. This CDR3 region has 16 residues. Germline assignment: CDR1 SGHRS and CDR2 YFSETQ. This CDR3 is CASSLLLAGGSDTQYF. CDR3 nucleotides: TGCGCCAGCAGCTTGTTATTAGCGGGAGGATCAGATACGCAGTATTTT.